These 7 T cell receptor beta chains were all obtained from the same sample, sequenced in a study of T cell changes during pregnancy in multiple sclerosis. The data were produced by immunoSEQ multiplex PCR, yet TCRdb's version contains in-frame clones alone and is incomplete. The data show tens of thousands of clones, 75% to 95% seen once. The specimen comprised CD4+ T cells from peripheral blood mononuclear cells, sampled in the third trimester of pregnancy. The receptors were gathered from a female donor in good health, enrolled as a control in a pregnancy study.

The V and J genes are TRBV6-5 and TRBJ2-1; 9 bases map to TRBD2. Germline lookup yields CDR1 MNHEY and CDR2 SVGAGI. This CDR3 is 16 amino acids long. V lost 2 bases and J lost 4; bases outside the gene matches: 6. The CDR3 nucleotides are TGTGCCAGCAGTTACGGACGACTAGCGGCTTACAATGAGCAGTTCTTC. This codes for CASSYGRLAAYNEQFF.

The CDR3 sequence is CAWSRMRTSGGLTDTQYF. CDR3 DNA sequence: TGTGCCTGGAGTCGAATGAGGACTAGCGGGGGACTGACAGATACGCAGTATTTT. V usage is TRBV30 and J usage is TRBJ2-3, with 13 bases matching TRBD2. The CDR3 spans 18 residues. Per the germline V gene, CDR1 is GTSNPN and CDR2 is SVGIG (reference sequence). V was pared by 2 bases and J by 3 bases, with 11 bases of the junction left unmatched.

This chain uses TRBV29-1 with TRBJ2-1, with 9 bases matching TRBD2. The germline CDR1 and CDR2 sequences are SQVTM and ANQGSEA. CDR3 length: 14 residues. J was trimmed by 4 bases and V by 6 bases; bases with no gene match: 7. The CDR3 region has the DNA TGCAGCGTGGGCCAGCGGGGGGAATACAATGAGCAGTTCTTC. This encodes CSVGQRGEYNEQFF.

The chain is built from TRBV7-3 and TRBJ2-2, with D maybe TRBD1 (5 bases). This CDR3 is 15 amino acids long. The germline V and J ends were trimmed by 5 bases and 3 bases, with 13 bases remaining between them. Germline loops: CDR1 SGHTA, CDR2 FQGTGA. The CDR3 protein is CASSQTAGYTGELFF. The CDR3 nucleotides are TGTGCCAGCAGCCAAACGGCAGGGTACACCGGGGAGCTGTTTTTT.

The gene calls are TRBV6-4 and TRBJ1-6; weak D call: TRBD1 (5 bases). V was clipped by 6 bases and J by 1 base, with 10 bases between them. Germline lookup yields CDR1 MRHNA and CDR2 SNTAGT. CDR3 size: 15 residues. CDR3 protein: CASSLQGSYNSPLHF. CDR3 in DNA: TGTGCCAGCAGCCTCCAGGGTTCCTATAATTCACCCCTCCACTTT.

J is TRBJ2-7 and V is TRBV7-9; 9 bases fit TRBD1. Germline V gene data show CDR1 as SEHNR and CDR2 as FQNEAQ (reference sequence). V lost 4 bases, J lost 2 bases, and 12 bases stayed unmatched. CDR3 length: 17 amino acids. The CDR3 bases are TGTGCCAGCAGCTGGACAGGGGCAAGTCTACTCGCCTACGAGCAGTACTTC. Its protein is CASSWTGASLLAYEQYF. The full variable domain, with the rest looked up from reference TRBV7-9 and TRBJ2-7, is DTGVSQNPRHKITKRGQNVTFRCDPISEHNRLYWYRQTLGQGPEFLTYFQNEAQLEKSRLLSDRFSAERPKGSFSTLEIQRTEQGDSAMYLCASSWTGASLLAYEQYFGPGTRLTVT.

The genes are TRBV7-6 and TRBJ1-2, with 8 bases identical to TRBD1. The CDR3 extends over 13 amino acids. Germline V gene sequence: CDR1 SGHVS, CDR2 FNYEAQ. J was trimmed by 8 bases and V by 4 bases; bases with no gene match: 6. CDR3 loop: CASSYYRGNGYTF. As DNA, the CDR3 is TGTGCCAGCAGCTATTACAGGGGGAACGGCTACACCTTC. Full variable domain (outside the CDR3, taken from reference TRBV7-6 and TRBJ1-2): GAGVSQSPRYKVTKRGQDVALRCDPISGHVSLYWYRQALGQGPEFLTYFNYEAQQDKSGLPNDRFSAERPEGSISTLTIQRTEQRDSAMYRCASSYYRGNGYTFGSGTRLTVV.